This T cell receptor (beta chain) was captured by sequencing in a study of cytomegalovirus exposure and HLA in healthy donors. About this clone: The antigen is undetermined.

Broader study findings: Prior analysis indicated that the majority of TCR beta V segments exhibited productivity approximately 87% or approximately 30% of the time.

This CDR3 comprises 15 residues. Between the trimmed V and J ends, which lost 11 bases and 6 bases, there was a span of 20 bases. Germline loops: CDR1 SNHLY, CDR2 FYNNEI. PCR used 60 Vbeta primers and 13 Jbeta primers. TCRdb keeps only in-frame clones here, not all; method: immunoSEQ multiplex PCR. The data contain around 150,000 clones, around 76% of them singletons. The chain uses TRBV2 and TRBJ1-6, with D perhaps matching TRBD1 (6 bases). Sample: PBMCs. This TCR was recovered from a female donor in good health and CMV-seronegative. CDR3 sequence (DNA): TGTGCCGGCTCGTCGAACAGGGCTGGTAATTCACCCCTCCACTTT. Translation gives CAGSSNRAGNSPLHF.